The source of this TCR beta chain is a study of Ad26.COV2.S vaccination and SARS-CoV-2 variants. Treatment: 15 to 20 received Ad26.COV2.S at low or high dose, single or two shots; about 5 received placebo; per-sample allocation not given. Day 63 following the first vaccine or placebo injection was when the samples were taken. Assay used: immunoSEQ multiplex PCR; TCRdb lists only in-frame clones, some missing. The profile shows roughly 680,000 clones, roughly 90% of them singletons. The source was peripheral blood, collected in a trial of Ad26.COV2.S vaccine versus placebo. This receptor was taken from a person between 18 and 60 years old who received the Ad26.COV2.S COVID-19 vaccine or a placebo.

CDR3 sequence reads: CASSPDASGNTIYF. The CDR3 DNA reads TGTGCCAGCAGCCCTGATGCCTCTGGAAACACCATATATTTT. This chain connects TRBV3-1 (or the pseudogene TRBV3-2) to TRBJ1-3; no definite D call. The CDR3 runs to 14 residues. Trimming shortened V by 4 bases and J by 0 bases, and 7 bases separated the two germline ends. Germline CDR1 reads LGHDT; CDR2 reads YNNKEL (reference sequence).